These 17 T cell receptor beta chains were all obtained from the same sample, sequenced in a study of CD4 T cells in relation to SARS-CoV-2 and coronaviruses (dated by TCRdb to the early 2020s). CD4+ T cells from unexposed donors were collected before the COVID-19 pandemic (2011-2018). After around eleven days of culture, CD4+ T cells were isolated with the EasySep CD4+ T cell isolation kit. Their recognized antigens are unknown. Preparation of the library involved the immunoSEQ multiplex PCR assay. This immuneACCESS table, as held by TCRdb, lists in-frame sequences with V and J called but not all clones. Of the missing ones, under half trace to an unresolved V gene in checked studies; the others have no known cause. This sample has tens of thousands of clones in its table, and around 80% of those were observed once. The top ten clones comprise 15% to 20% of the sample. What was sequenced was CD4+ T cells from PBMCs, cultured in vitro. The receptors were sampled from a human donor in good health.

The rearrangement links TRBV4-1 to TRBJ2-4, with 12 nucleotides matching TRBD2. The CDR3 spans 19 residues. Germline V gene lookup returns CDR1 MGHRA and CDR2 YSYEKL. The junction had 11 bases not matched to a gene; V was cut back by 3 bases and J by 2 bases. In nucleotides, the CDR3 is TGCGCCAGCAGCCAGCCGCTAGCGGGAGGGAATAGGACCAAAAACATTCAGTACTTC. It specifies CASSQPLAGGNRTKNIQYF.

The rearrangement uses TRBV6-1 and TRBJ2-2; D might be TRBD1 (6 bases). V lost 3 bases and J 6 bases, leaving 17 bases between the germline ends. Germline V gene data show CDR1 as MNHNS and CDR2 as SASEGT. CDR3 size: 16 residues. DNA of the CDR3: TGTGCCAGCAGTGATAAGTTAATGTCAGGGGCCGGGGAGCTGTTTTTT. This translates into CASSDKLMSGAGELFF.

The V and J genes are TRBV19 and TRBJ2-5, with a possible D match to TRBD2 (6 bases). CDR3 length equals 13 residues. The germline V gene has CDR1 LNHDA and CDR2 SQIVND (reference sequence). V was shortened by 10 bases and J by 5 bases, with 17 bases between the two germline ends. DNA for the CDR3: TGTGCCACCGGGCAGGGAGGTAGCGAGACCCAGTACTTC. Protein: CATGQGGSETQYF.

This clone is deemed large. The J gene is TRBJ1-2, the V gene TRBV29-1; D possibly corresponds to TRBD1 (5 bases). The CDR3 loop spans 13 amino acids. V was cut by 7 bases and J by 2 bases, with 14 bases left in between. Germline V CDR1 and CDR2: SQVTM, ANQGSEA. The CDR3 DNA reads as TGCAGCGCCCCGACAGACTCAAACTATGGCTACACCTTC. Translation gives CSAPTDSNYGYTF.

In its sample, this clone was seen once. This chain joins TRBV11-3 and TRBJ2-1, with 10 bases identical to TRBD1. J lost 4 bases, V lost 3 bases, and 3 bases had no gene match. The length of the CDR3 is 15 residues. Germline CDR1 SGHNT, CDR2 YENEEA. The DNA for the CDR3 is TGTGCCAGCAGCTTGGGGACAGGGGCATACAATGAGCAGTTCTTC. Residues: CASSLGTGAYNEQFF.

The chain combines TRBV7-6 with TRBJ2-7, with 14 bases that match TRBD2. Per germline, CDR1 SGHVS and CDR2 FNYEAQ. The CDR3 is 17 residues long. V dropped 2 bases and J dropped 3; count of bases not matched to a gene: 6. The chain's CDR3 is CASSLSLGLAGVYEQYF. The DNA of the CDR3 is TGTGCCAGCAGCTTATCTTTGGGACTAGCGGGAGTCTACGAGCAGTACTTC.

There are a few counts of this clone. The chain employs TRBV7-3 and TRBJ2-3, with D tentatively TRBD1 (6 bases). The CDR3 is 15 amino acids. Trimming removed 5 bases from V and 1 base from J, with 13 bases in between. Germline CDR1 SGHTA, CDR2 FQGTGA. CDR3 sequence: CASSLQGTGTDTQYF. The CDR3 DNA reads as TGTGCCAGCAGCCTACAGGGTACGGGCACAGATACGCAGTATTTT.

This clone was picked up one time. This chain connects TRBV3-1 (or the pseudogene TRBV3-2) to TRBJ2-3; no firm D call. Per germline, CDR1 LGHDT and CDR2 YNNKEL (reference sequence). The CDR3 is 12 amino acids. V was cut by 5 bases and J by 5 bases, with 8 bases left in between. In nucleotides, the CDR3 is TGTGCCAGCAGCTCGCAAAAAGATACGCAGTATTTT. It specifies CASSSQKDTQYF.

The chain combines TRBV3-1 (or the pseudogene TRBV3-2) with TRBJ2-1; 9 bases are shared with TRBD1. J gave up 4 bases and V 1 base, and 8 bases lay outside the gene matches. CDR3 length: 17 amino acids. From germline, CDR1 is LGHDT and CDR2 YNNKEL (reference sequence). This CDR3 reads CASSQAGSGQGYNEQFF. CDR3 in DNA: TGTGCCAGCAGCCAAGCAGGGTCTGGACAGGGGTACAATGAGCAGTTCTTC.

This chain uses TRBV5-1 with TRBJ2-2, with 8 bases lining up with TRBD2. The CDR3 contains 15 residues. V was clipped by 0 bases and J by 8 bases; unmatched bases: 6. Germline V gene data show CDR1 as SGHRS and CDR2 as YFSETQ. CDR3 residues: CASSLESGGWGELFF. For the CDR3, the DNA is TGCGCCAGCAGCTTGGAAAGCGGGGGATGGGGGGAGCTGTTTTTT.

The rearrangement links TRBV4-1 to TRBJ2-7, with 10 nucleotides matching TRBD1. CDR3 length: 15 amino acids. The V and J ends lost 3 bases and 0 bases, in that order; junction bases with no gene match: 2. Germline V gene data show CDR1 as MGHRA and CDR2 as YSYEKL. CDR3: CASSHWTGGSYEQYF. CDR3 in DNA: TGCGCCAGCAGCCACTGGACAGGGGGCTCCTACGAGCAGTACTTC.

The chain combines TRBV3-1 (or the pseudogene TRBV3-2) with TRBJ2-6; D uncertain. This CDR3 is built from 16 residues. CDR1 and CDR2 (germline): LGHDT, YNNKEL (reference sequence). Trimming stripped 1 base from V and 0 bases from J, with 7 bases between. The CDR3 region is CASSQGIPSGANVLTF. The CDR3 DNA follows: TGTGCCAGCAGCCAAGGAATTCCCTCTGGGGCCAACGTCCTGACTTTC.

The chain carries TRBV11-2 and TRBJ2-7, with 13 bases lining up with TRBD2. The V segment lost 2 bases and the J segment 6 bases; nucleotides outside the gene matches: 4. The germline V gene encodes CDR1 SGHAT and CDR2 FQNNGV. The CDR3 is 15 residues long. The CDR3 region is CASSLRLAGGGEQYF. The CDR3 DNA sequence: TGTGCCAGCAGCTTACGACTAGCGGGAGGCGGCGAGCAGTACTTC.

The chain links TRBV15 to TRBJ2-5; possible D gene TRBD2, 6 bases. With 3 bases removed from V and 2 bases from J, the gap between germline ends came to 13 bases. The V gene's germline CDR1 is LNHNV and CDR2 YYDKDF (reference sequence). The CDR3 is made up of 15 amino acids. The CDR3 loop reads CATSSLGGRQETQYF. The CDR3 bases are TGTGCCACCAGCAGTCTTGGGGGGAGACAAGAGACCCAGTACTTC.

The chain has TRBV28 and TRBJ1-5; 8 bases align to TRBD1. The CDR3 contains 12 residues. The V gene's germline CDR1 is MDHEN and CDR2 SYDVKM. The ends lost 5 bases at V and 13 bases at J; junction bases unmatched: 7. CDR3 protein: CASSLQDRAQHF. In DNA, the CDR3 is TGTGCCAGCAGTCTGCAGGACAGGGCTCAGCATTTT. The full variable domain, with the rest looked up from reference TRBV28 and TRBJ1-5, is DVKVTQSSRYLVKRTGEKVFLECVQDMDHENMFWYRQDPGLGLRLIYFSYDVKMKEKGDIPEGYSVSREKKERFSLILESASTNQTSMYLCASSLQDRAQHFGDGTRLSIL.

The chain's CDR3 is CASSLRENTEAFF. CDR3 DNA sequence: TGCGCCAGCAGCTTGAGAGAGAACACTGAAGCTTTCTTT. This chain uses TRBV5-1 with TRBJ1-1; no clear D gene. CDR3 size: 13 residues. V dropped 1 base and J dropped 1 base, with 5 bases sitting between them. The V gene's germline CDR1 is SGHRS and CDR2 YFSETQ.

The chain recombines TRBV9 with TRBJ2-7; 7 bases map to TRBD1. Germline V gene data show CDR1 as SGDLS and CDR2 as YYNGEE. J gave up 4 bases and V 3 bases, and 4 bases lay outside the gene matches. This CDR3 is 13 amino acids long. This CDR3 reads CASSGGTAYEQYF. In nucleotides, the CDR3 is TGTGCCAGCAGCGGAGGGACAGCTTACGAGCAGTACTTC. The full variable domain, in which reference TRBV9 and TRBJ2-7 provide the parts outside the CDR3, is DSGVTQTPKHLITATGQRVTLRCSPRSGDLSVYWYQQSLDQGLQFLIQYYNGEERAKGNILERFSAQQFPDLHSELNLSSLELGDSALYFCASSGGTAYEQYFGPGTRLTVT.